This T cell receptor beta chain emerged from a study of OX40 agonist ivuxolimab in advanced cancers. Study-wide background: Patients' therapy was ivuxolimab, an antibody that acts as an agonist of OX40 (CD134).

Excluded were patients having autoimmune disease history or systemic immunosuppression. Method: immunoSEQ multiplex PCR; TCRdb's copy keeps in-frame clones and lacks some. The sample includes around 89,000 clones, about nine tenths of them seen just once. As to this clone: Its matching antigen is unknown.

This CDR3 is built from 16 residues. The ends were cut back, 5 bases at V and 3 bases at J, with 18 bases in the middle. Germline lookup yields CDR1 LNHDA and CDR2 SQIVND (reference sequence). Notes on the study in general: With doses of 0.1 to 3.0 mg/kg, CD4+ and CD8+ blood T cells had undergone clonal expansion by week 6.

This receptor was obtained from an adult with an advanced solid tumor such as melanoma, head and neck, liver or kidney cancer. The sequenced sample was CD4+ or CD8+ T cells sorted from blood, obtained in a trial of the OX40 agonist ivuxolimab. The chain employs TRBV19 and TRBJ2-3; possibly TRBD1 or TRBD2 for D (6 bases each). This CDR3 reads CASSRQVGGWTDTQYF. CDR3 nucleotides: TGTGCCAGTAGTCGTCAGGTCGGGGGCTGGACAGATACGCAGTATTTT.